This TCR beta chain stems from a study of low-dose radiotherapy and immunotherapy resistance in tumors. The CDR3 sequence runs 15 residues, both termini included. Per germline, CDR1 SGHNT and CDR2 YYREEE (reference sequence). To note about this clonotype: No DNA is shown, since the ends of the CDR3 on it are uncertain; the CDR3 is the one TCRdb lists.

cDNA synthesis used a TRAV/TRBV-specific primer set for both chains. With a V-primer adapter and a constant-region primer, TCRs were amplified for about 22 PCR cycles. TCRdb recomputed calls from the reads with MiXCR, one row per CDR3 protein. The sample yields almost 40,000 distinct CDR3 sequences, 30% to 35% seen once. Noted time point: before trial treatment. This sequence was found in a male donor with gallbladder cancer. The material sequenced was PBMCs, taken before treatment. V and J are TRBV5-4 and TRBJ2-2; TRBD1 is taken as the D call from the table, unchecked against the DNA. The CDR3 protein is CASSQRTAIGELFFF.